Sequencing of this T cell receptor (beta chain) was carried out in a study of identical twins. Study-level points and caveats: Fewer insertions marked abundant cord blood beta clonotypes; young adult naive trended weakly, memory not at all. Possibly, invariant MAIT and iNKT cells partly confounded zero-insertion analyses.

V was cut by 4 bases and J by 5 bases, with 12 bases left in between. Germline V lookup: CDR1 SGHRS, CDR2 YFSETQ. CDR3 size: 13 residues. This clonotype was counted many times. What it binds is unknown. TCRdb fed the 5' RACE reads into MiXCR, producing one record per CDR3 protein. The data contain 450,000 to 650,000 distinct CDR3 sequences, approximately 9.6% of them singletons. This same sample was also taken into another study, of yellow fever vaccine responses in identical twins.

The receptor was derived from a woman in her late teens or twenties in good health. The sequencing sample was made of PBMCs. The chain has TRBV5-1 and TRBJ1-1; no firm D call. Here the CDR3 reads CASSDGRRTEAFF. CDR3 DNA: TGCGCCAGCAGCGATGGACGGCGTACTGAAGCTTTCTTT.